This is a list of T cell receptor beta chains from one sample in a study of shared clonotypes between healthy human individuals. Sequencing used immunoSEQ multiplex PCR; TCRdb keeps in-frame clones, though not all of them. The sample consists of about 2.2 million clones, approximately 92% of them appearing once. The sequenced sample was naive CD8+ T cells from PBMCs. These TCRs come from a man between 18 and 29 years old in good health. Some clones in this sample may be carry-over from other donors' samples. Each CDR3 is given with its conserved first and last residue. A D gene is named only where the DNA matches it firmly. Rows may omit the clone size; those that give it use once, few, many or a size class.

cdr3_nt: TGTGCCAGCAGTCCCGACTGGGGGACCCAGTACTTC
cdr3_aa: CASSPDWGTQYF
clone_size: .
v_call: TRBV27
j_call: TRBJ2-5
d_call: .

cdr3_nt: TGTGCCAGCAGCGCCCTAACAGGGGGAGACACTGAAGCTTTCTTT
cdr3_aa: CASSALTGGDTEAFF
clone_size: .
v_call: TRBV9
j_call: TRBJ1-1
d_call: TRBD1

cdr3_nt: TGTGCCAGCCGAGAGCGGGAGAACACCGGGGAGCTGTTTTTT
cdr3_aa: CASRERENTGELFF
clone_size: .
v_call: TRBV28
j_call: TRBJ2-2
d_call: TRBD2

cdr3_nt: TGTGCCAGTGGGAAGGACAGGACCACAGATACGCAGTATTTT
cdr3_aa: CASGKDRTTDTQYF
clone_size: .
v_call: TRBV19
j_call: TRBJ2-3
d_call: TRBD1

cdr3_nt: TGTGCCATCGATGCGGGGACAGGCAACACCGGGGAGCTGTTTTTT
cdr3_aa: CAIDAGTGNTGELFF
clone_size: .
v_call: TRBV10-3
j_call: TRBJ2-2
d_call: TRBD1

cdr3_nt: TGTGCCAGCAGTTTAATCGTTAGCGGGATCTCCTACGAGCAGTACTTC
cdr3_aa: CASSLIVSGISYEQYF
clone_size: .
v_call: TRBV27
j_call: TRBJ2-7
d_call: TRBD2

cdr3_nt: TGTGCCAGCAGCCAAGAAGCTAAAGAGGGATACGAGCAGTACTTC
cdr3_aa: CASSQEAKEGYEQYF
clone_size: .
v_call: TRBV4-2
j_call: TRBJ2-7
d_call: .

cdr3_nt: TGTGCCAGCAGTTACTCCACAAGGGACTACGAGCAGTACTTC
cdr3_aa: CASSYSTRDYEQYF
clone_size: .
v_call: TRBV6-5
j_call: TRBJ2-7
d_call: .

cdr3_nt: TGTGCCAGCAGCCGGGGGGATCAGCCCCAGCATTTT
cdr3_aa: CASSRGDQPQHF
clone_size: .
v_call: TRBV5-6
j_call: TRBJ1-5
d_call: .

cdr3_nt: TGTGCCAGCAGGAGGCCAGGGGGGGGAGCTTTCTTT
cdr3_aa: CASRRPGGGAFF
clone_size: .
v_call: TRBV6-7
j_call: TRBJ1-1
d_call: TRBD1

cdr3_nt: TGCGCCAGCAGCTCGAGGACTAGCGGGAGTAATGAGCAGTTCTTC
cdr3_aa: CASSSRTSGSNEQFF
clone_size: .
v_call: TRBV5-1
j_call: TRBJ2-1
d_call: TRBD2

cdr3_nt: TGTGCCAGCAGTCCCGCCGTGGGTAGTCAGCCCCAGCATTTT
cdr3_aa: CASSPAVGSQPQHF
clone_size: .
v_call: TRBV6-5
j_call: TRBJ1-5
d_call: .

cdr3_nt: TGTGCCAGCGGCAACGGGGCTTACAATGAGCAGTTCTTC
cdr3_aa: CASGNGAYNEQFF
clone_size: .
v_call: TRBV27
j_call: TRBJ2-1
d_call: .

cdr3_nt: TGTGCCAGCAGCGTAGAAGGAACAACTAATGAAAAACTGTTTTTT
cdr3_aa: CASSVEGTTNEKLFF
clone_size: .
v_call: TRBV9
j_call: TRBJ1-4
d_call: .

cdr3_nt: TGTGCCAGCAGTGAATTAGGGGGAGCCACCCCGGATACGCAGTATTTT
cdr3_aa: CASSELGGATPDTQYF
clone_size: .
v_call: TRBV2
j_call: TRBJ2-3
d_call: .

cdr3_nt: TGTGCCAGCAGCGCAGGGATGAACACTGAAGCTTTCTTT
cdr3_aa: CASSAGMNTEAFF
clone_size: few
v_call: TRBV7-9
j_call: TRBJ1-1
d_call: .

cdr3_nt: TGTGCCAGCAGCTTAGGACTAGACAGGGTACGCGGCTACACCTTC
cdr3_aa: CASSLGLDRVRGYTF
clone_size: .
v_call: TRBV7-2
j_call: TRBJ1-2
d_call: TRBD1

cdr3_nt: TGTGCCAGTAGTATAGGTCGGACACTAGGCTACGAGCAGTACTTC
cdr3_aa: CASSIGRTLGYEQYF
clone_size: .
v_call: TRBV19
j_call: TRBJ2-7
d_call: .

cdr3_nt: TGTGCCAGCAGCTCGGGAAACTCTGGGGCCAACGTCCTGACTTTC
cdr3_aa: CASSSGNSGANVLTF
clone_size: .
v_call: TRBV7-3
j_call: TRBJ2-6
d_call: .

cdr3_nt: TGTGCCAGTAGCCAACAGGGAACCCAGTACTTC
cdr3_aa: CASSQQGTQYF
clone_size: .
v_call: TRBV19
j_call: TRBJ2-5
d_call: .

cdr3_nt: .
cdr3_aa: CASSFGAGAQGEDF
clone_size: .
v_call: TRBV13
j_call: TRBJ2-7
d_call: .

cdr3_nt: TGTGCCAGCAGTGAATTACGGAGGGACAGGCAAGAGACCCAGTACTTC
cdr3_aa: CASSELRRDRQETQYF
clone_size: .
v_call: TRBV6-1
j_call: TRBJ2-5
d_call: TRBD1

cdr3_nt: TGTGCCAGCAGTTCCCTCGAGGACACTGAAGCTTTCTTT
cdr3_aa: CASSSLEDTEAFF
clone_size: .
v_call: TRBV27
j_call: TRBJ1-1
d_call: .

cdr3_nt: TGTGCCACCACAATACTAGCGGGAGAAGGAGAGACCCAGTACTTC
cdr3_aa: CATTILAGEGETQYF
clone_size: .
v_call: TRBV6-5
j_call: TRBJ2-5
d_call: TRBD2

cdr3_nt: TGTGCCAGCAGCTTGTTTGGTGGACGCAATCAGCCCCAGCATTTT
cdr3_aa: CASSLFGGRNQPQHF
clone_size: .
v_call: TRBV5-6
j_call: TRBJ1-5
d_call: .

cdr3_nt: TGTGCCAGCAGCCCTATTCGGTCTGAAGCTTTCTTT
cdr3_aa: CASSPIRSEAFF
clone_size: .
v_call: TRBV6-6
j_call: TRBJ1-1
d_call: .

cdr3_nt: TGCGCCAGCAGCTTAATGGGACAGGCGGTGTATGGCTACACCTTC
cdr3_aa: CASSLMGQAVYGYTF
clone_size: .
v_call: TRBV5-1
j_call: TRBJ1-2
d_call: TRBD1

cdr3_nt: TGCAGCGTTGACCCCACTAGGGAGGGGGGGACCCAGTACTTC
cdr3_aa: CSVDPTREGGTQYF
clone_size: .
v_call: TRBV29-1
j_call: TRBJ2-5
d_call: .

cdr3_nt: TGCGCCAGCAGATGGACAGCTGATTACGAGCAGTACTTC
cdr3_aa: CASRWTADYEQYF
clone_size: .
v_call: TRBV5-1
j_call: TRBJ2-7
d_call: .

cdr3_nt: TGTGCCAGCAGCGCGGGACAATACTATGGCTACACCTTC
cdr3_aa: CASSAGQYYGYTF
clone_size: .
v_call: TRBV9
j_call: TRBJ1-2
d_call: .

cdr3_nt: TGTGCCAGCAGCCAAGAGGGAACCGGGGGACTAACCAACTATGGCTACACCTTC
cdr3_aa: CASSQEGTGGLTNYGYTF
clone_size: .
v_call: TRBV4-2
j_call: TRBJ1-2
d_call: .

cdr3_nt: TGTGCCAGCAGTTTAGCTAGCGGAGGGTCGGAGGAGCTGTTTTTT
cdr3_aa: CASSLASGGSEELFF
clone_size: .
v_call: TRBV28
j_call: TRBJ2-2
d_call: TRBD2

cdr3_nt: TGCAGCGCCGGGTCAGTTTTGGCTTGGTTCACCGGGGAGCTGTTTTTT
cdr3_aa: CSAGSVLAWFTGELFF
clone_size: once
v_call: TRBV29-1
j_call: TRBJ2-2
d_call: .

cdr3_nt: TGTGCCCTCGCGGGAGGCAGACTCACCGGGGAGCTGTTTTTT
cdr3_aa: CALAGGRLTGELFF
clone_size: few
v_call: TRBV7-9
j_call: TRBJ2-2
d_call: TRBD2

cdr3_nt: TGTGCCAGCAGTGAAGCAAGAAAGTATGAGCAGTTCTTC
cdr3_aa: CASSEARKYEQFF
clone_size: .
v_call: TRBV2
j_call: TRBJ2-1
d_call: .

cdr3_nt: TGTGCCAGCAGCCTAGCGGGAGACACAGATACGCAGTATTTT
cdr3_aa: CASSLAGDTDTQYF
clone_size: .
v_call: TRBV28
j_call: TRBJ2-3
d_call: TRBD2

cdr3_nt: TGTGCCAGCAGTCCAGCCCCCGGGACAGGGTATGGACAAGAGACCCAGTACTTC
cdr3_aa: CASSPAPGTGYGQETQYF
clone_size: .
v_call: TRBV28
j_call: TRBJ2-5
d_call: TRBD1

cdr3_nt: TGTGCCAGCAGCTTAGAAGGGAGGAGTAATGAGCAGTTCTTC
cdr3_aa: CASSLEGRSNEQFF
clone_size: .
v_call: TRBV5-6
j_call: TRBJ2-1
d_call: .

cdr3_nt: TGTGCCAGCAGTTTGTCTGCAGGGGTTGAGCAGTACTTC
cdr3_aa: CASSLSAGVEQYF
clone_size: .
v_call: TRBV27
j_call: TRBJ2-7
d_call: .

cdr3_nt: TGTGCCAGCAGTCCGGGCTATAACTACGAGCAGTACTTC
cdr3_aa: CASSPGYNYEQYF
clone_size: .
v_call: TRBV6-4
j_call: TRBJ2-7
d_call: .

cdr3_nt: TGCAGCGTCGCCTTAGAATACCCCAGTGGCTACACCTTC
cdr3_aa: CSVALEYPSGYTF
clone_size: once
v_call: TRBV29-1
j_call: TRBJ1-2
d_call: .

cdr3_nt: TGTGCCAGCAGTCCGATAGGATATGAACTAGCGGGAGAAGATACGCAGTATTTT
cdr3_aa: CASSPIGYELAGEDTQYF
clone_size: .
v_call: TRBV28
j_call: TRBJ2-3
d_call: TRBD2

cdr3_nt: TGTGCCAGCAGCGTAGGGGCGTCCCCTGACAATGAGCAGTTCTTC
cdr3_aa: CASSVGASPDNEQFF
clone_size: .
v_call: TRBV9
j_call: TRBJ2-1
d_call: .

cdr3_nt: TGCGCCAGCAGTGACAGGGTCGGCGAGCAGTACTTC
cdr3_aa: CASSDRVGEQYF
clone_size: .
v_call: TRBV10-2
j_call: TRBJ2-7
d_call: .

cdr3_nt: TGTGCCAGCAGTCCCATGCAGGGTTTGCAGCCCCAGCATTTT
cdr3_aa: CASSPMQGLQPQHF
clone_size: .
v_call: TRBV27
j_call: TRBJ1-5
d_call: .

cdr3_nt: TGTGCCAGTACCTTCAGGGCGGGGGGAGAGACCCAGTACTTC
cdr3_aa: CASTFRAGGETQYF
clone_size: .
v_call: TRBV19
j_call: TRBJ2-5
d_call: TRBD2

cdr3_nt: TGCGCCAGCAGCCAGGGGGTGGAGGGCACAGATACGCAGTATTTT
cdr3_aa: CASSQGVEGTDTQYF
clone_size: .
v_call: TRBV5-1
j_call: TRBJ2-3
d_call: TRBD1

cdr3_nt: TGTGCCAGCAGTGATCTGGGGCTTTTAACCTACGAGCAGTACTTC
cdr3_aa: CASSDLGLLTYEQYF
clone_size: .
v_call: TRBV6-1
j_call: TRBJ2-7
d_call: .